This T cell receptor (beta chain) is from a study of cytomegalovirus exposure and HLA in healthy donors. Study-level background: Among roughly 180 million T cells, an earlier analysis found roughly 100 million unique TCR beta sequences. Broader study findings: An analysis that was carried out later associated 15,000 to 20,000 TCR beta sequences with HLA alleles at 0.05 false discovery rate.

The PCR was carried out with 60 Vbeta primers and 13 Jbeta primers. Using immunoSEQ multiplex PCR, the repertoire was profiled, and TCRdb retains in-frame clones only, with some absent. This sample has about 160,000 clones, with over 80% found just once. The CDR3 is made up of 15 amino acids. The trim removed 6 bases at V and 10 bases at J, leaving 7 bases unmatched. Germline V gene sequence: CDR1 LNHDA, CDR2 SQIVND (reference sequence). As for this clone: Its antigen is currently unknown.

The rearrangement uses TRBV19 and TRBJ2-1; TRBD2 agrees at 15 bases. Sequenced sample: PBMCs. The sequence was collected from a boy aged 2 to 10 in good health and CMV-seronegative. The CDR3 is CASRTGGTSGGEQFF. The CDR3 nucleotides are TGTGCCAGTAGAACCGGGGGGACTAGCGGGGGGGAGCAGTTCTTC.